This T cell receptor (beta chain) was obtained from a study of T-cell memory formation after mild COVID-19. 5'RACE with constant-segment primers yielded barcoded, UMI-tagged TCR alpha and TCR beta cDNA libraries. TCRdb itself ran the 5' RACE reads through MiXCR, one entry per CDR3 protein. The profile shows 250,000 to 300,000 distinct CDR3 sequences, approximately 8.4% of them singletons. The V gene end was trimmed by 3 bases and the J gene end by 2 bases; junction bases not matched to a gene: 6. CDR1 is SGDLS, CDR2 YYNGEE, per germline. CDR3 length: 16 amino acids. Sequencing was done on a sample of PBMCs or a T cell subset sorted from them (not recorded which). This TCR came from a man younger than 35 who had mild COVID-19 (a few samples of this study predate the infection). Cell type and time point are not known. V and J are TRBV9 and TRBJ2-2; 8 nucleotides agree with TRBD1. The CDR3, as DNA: TGTGCCAGCAGCGCCTGGGGACAGGTTAACACCGGGGAGCTGTTTTTT. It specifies CASSAWGQVNTGELFF. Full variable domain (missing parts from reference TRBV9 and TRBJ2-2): DSGVTQTPKHLITATGQRVTLRCSPRSGDLSVYWYQQSLDQGLQFLIQYYNGEERAKGNILERFSAQQFPDLHSELNLSSLELGDSALYFCASSAWGQVNTGELFFGEGSRLTVL.